The source of this T cell receptor (beta chain) is a study of T cells in Graves' hyperthyroidism and ophthalmopathy. This clonotype was counted only a few times. Its antigen remains unidentified. Study-wide results and limits: Most thyroid clonotypes expanded above 0.001 were also detected in blood. Using 13 V-J features, a model discriminated ophthalmopathy from stable hyperthyroidism.

In the ophthalmopathy cohort, Clinical Activity Score was at least 3, NOSPECS grade at least 4, and duration under 3 months. The CDR3 sequence is 16 residues long. Germline trimming cut 0 bases from V and 6 bases from J; bases unmatched to any gene: 8. Germline V lookup: CDR1 MGHRA, CDR2 YSYEKL. What was amplified from RNA transcripts were TCR beta CDR3 regions. HTBI primers were the set used in a first-round RT-PCR of the TCR CDR3. TCRdb passed the multiplex PCR reads through MiXCR, listing each CDR3 protein once. The sample holds fewer than 400,000 distinct CDR3 sequences, over 12% seen once. The sample consisted of blood. The V call is TRBV4-1, the J call TRBJ2-3; 8 bases are shared with TRBD2. This receptor was obtained from a man aged 45 to 65 with Graves' ophthalmopathy. The CDR3 bases are TGCGCCAGCAGCCAAGATGGGGAAGCGGGAGACGATACGCAGTATTTT. Translation: CASSQDGEAGDDTQYF.